Listed here are 8 T cell receptor beta chains from one sample, sequenced in a study of PD-L1 blockade in urothelial cancer. The repertoire was sequenced with immunoSEQ multiplex PCR; TCRdb's copy has only in-frame clones and lacks some. The sample consists of tens of thousands of clones, roughly 80% of them appearing once. This material consisted of PBMCs, taken around atezolizumab (anti-PD-L1) treatment. These receptor sequences come from a man aged 65-85 years with urothelial cancer.

This chain links TRBV7-9 with TRBJ1-5; unclear D gene. Germline V gene lookup returns CDR1 SEHNR and CDR2 FQNEAQ (reference sequence). Trimming removed 4 bases from V and 0 bases from J, with 7 bases in between. The CDR3 extends over 14 amino acids. The CDR3 protein is CASSSGDSNQPQHF. The CDR3 nucleotides read TGTGCCAGCAGCTCCGGGGATAGCAATCAGCCCCAGCATTTT.

V gene TRBV7-9 combines with J gene TRBJ2-5, with D possibly matching TRBD1 (6 bases). CDR1 is SEHNR and CDR2 is FQNEAQ in the germline V gene (reference sequence). The CDR3 contains 12 residues. Trimming took 5 bases from V and 7 from J, leaving 11 bases between them. The CDR3 DNA reads as TGTGCCAGCAGCCCAATACAGGGGACCCAGTACTTC. Amino acids: CASSPIQGTQYF.

The table lists this clone with a count of one. V usage is TRBV11-3 and J usage is TRBJ2-1; 7 bases line up with TRBD2. The CDR3 extends over 15 amino acids. The junction had 7 bases not matched to a gene; V was cut back by 5 bases and J by 3 bases. CDR1 is SGHNT and CDR2 is YENEEA in the germline V gene. The CDR3 DNA is TGTGCCAGCAGCGGCGGACTAGTTGGCTACAATGAGCAGTTCTTC. Translating it yields CASSGGLVGYNEQFF.

CDR3 sequence: CASRSTSITYEQYF. The CDR3 region has the DNA TGTGCCAGCAGGTCCACTAGTATAACCTACGAGCAGTACTTC. This chain connects TRBV28 to TRBJ2-7; maybe TRBD2 (5 bases). Trimming cost V 6 bases and J 2 bases, with 14 bases left between them. CDR1 and CDR2 (germline): MDHEN, SYDVKM. The CDR3 is 14 amino acids.

The J gene is TRBJ2-7, the V gene TRBV2; D is possibly TRBD1 (6 bases). The CDR3 has 14 amino acids. Germline CDR1 is SNHLY and CDR2 is FYNNEI. With 7 bases removed from V and 3 bases from J, the gap between germline ends came to 16 bases. CDR3 in amino acids: CASNLQGNGYEQYF. CDR3 coding DNA: TGTGCCAGCAACTTACAGGGAAATGGCTACGAGCAGTACTTC.

This clone was seen a handful of times. V gene TRBV5-8 combines with J gene TRBJ1-5; a weak D match, TRBD1 (6 bases). Germline V gene data show CDR1 as SGHTS and CDR2 as YDEGEE. This CDR3 contains 16 residues. The V end lost 0 bases, the J end lost 3 bases, and 13 bases lay between the germline ends. This CDR3 is CASSLGGGNSNQPQHF. For the CDR3, the DNA is TGTGCCAGCAGCTTGGGAGGGGGAAACTCCAATCAGCCCCAGCATTTT.

This clone was seen only a few times. The gene calls are TRBV9 and TRBJ1-1, with 7 bases identical to TRBD1. Germline V lookup: CDR1 SGDLS, CDR2 YYNGEE. Losses at the gene ends were 2 bases for V and 10 bases for J; bases not matched to a gene: 11. The CDR3 spans 14 residues. CDR3 in amino acids: CASSVRAGGSSAFF. The CDR3 DNA follows: TGTGCCAGCAGCGTGCGGGCAGGGGGATCTTCAGCTTTCTTT.

V usage is TRBV2 and J usage is TRBJ1-5; 9 bases line up with TRBD1. Trimming cost V 9 bases and J 6 bases; bases outside gene matches: 9. Germline-derived CDR1 and CDR2 are SNHLY and FYNNEI. There are 14 residues in the CDR3. The CDR3 loop reads CASGTGISSQPQHF. CDR3 DNA: TGTGCCAGTGGGACAGGGATCTCAAGTCAGCCCCAGCATTTT.